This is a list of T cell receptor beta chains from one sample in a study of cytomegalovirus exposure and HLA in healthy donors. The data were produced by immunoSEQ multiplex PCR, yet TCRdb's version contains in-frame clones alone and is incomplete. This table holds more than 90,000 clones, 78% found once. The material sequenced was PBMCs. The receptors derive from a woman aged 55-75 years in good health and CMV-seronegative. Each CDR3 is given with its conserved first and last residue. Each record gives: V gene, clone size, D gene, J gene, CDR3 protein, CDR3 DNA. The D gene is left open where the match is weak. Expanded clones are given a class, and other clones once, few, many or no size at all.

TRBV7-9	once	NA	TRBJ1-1	CASSLALQWGGEAFF	TGTGCCAGCAGCTTAGCGCTTCAGTGGGGCGGTGAAGCTTTCTTT
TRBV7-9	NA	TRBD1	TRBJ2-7	CASSLAGTGDPYEQYF	TGTGCCAGCAGCTTAGCGGGGACAGGGGATCCATACGAGCAGTACTTC
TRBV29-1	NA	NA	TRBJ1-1	CSVGGRANTEAFF	TGCAGCGTTGGGGGGAGGGCGAACACTGAAGCTTTCTTT
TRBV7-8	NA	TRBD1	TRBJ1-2	CASSFTTGTGGGYTF	TGTGCCAGCAGCTTTACGACCGGGACAGGAGGTGGCTACACCTTC
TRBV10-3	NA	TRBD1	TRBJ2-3	CATRGQGSTDTQYF	TGTGCCACCCGGGGACAGGGGAGCACAGATACGCAGTATTTT
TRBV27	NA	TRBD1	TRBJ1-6	CASSLSWTGGSPLHF	TGTGCCAGCAGTTTATCTTGGACAGGAGGGTCACCCCTCCACTTT
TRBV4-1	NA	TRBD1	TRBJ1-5	CASSQGQPSGNQPQHF	TGCGCCAGCAGCCAGGGACAGCCCTCGGGAAATCAGCCCCAGCATTTT
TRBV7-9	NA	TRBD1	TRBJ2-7	CASSHRDSPYEQYF	TGTGCCAGCAGCCACCGGGACAGCCCCTACGAGCAGTACTTC
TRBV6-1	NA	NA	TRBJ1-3	CASSPNGAVGNTIYF	TGTGCCAGCAGTCCGAATGGGGCAGTTGGAAACACCATATATTTT
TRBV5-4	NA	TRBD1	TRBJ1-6	CASSWTGVDSPLHF	TGTGCCAGCAGCTGGACAGGGGTAGATTCACCCCTCCACTTT
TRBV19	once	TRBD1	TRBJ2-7	CATRGGSIGQGGSEQYF	TGTGCCACCCGGGGCGGAAGCATCGGACAGGGAGGAAGCGAGCAGTACTTC
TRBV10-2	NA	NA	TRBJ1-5	CASSEFETDYQPQHF	TGCGCCAGCAGTGAGTTCGAGACAGACTATCAGCCCCAGCATTTT
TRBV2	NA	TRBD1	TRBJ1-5	CASSLGGQGGNQPQHF	TGTGCCAGCAGCCTGGGGGGACAGGGTGGCAATCAGCCCCAGCATTTT
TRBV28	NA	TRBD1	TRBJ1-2	CASKRQGPRGYGYTF	TGTGCCAGCAAACGACAGGGGCCACGAGGGTATGGCTACACCTTC
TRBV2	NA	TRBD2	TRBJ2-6	CASSTSGAPGANVLTF	TGTGCCAGCAGTACTAGCGGGGCTCCTGGGGCCAACGTCCTGACTTTC
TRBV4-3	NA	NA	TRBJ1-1	CASSPSPSSPEAFF	TGCGCCAGCAGCCCCTCGCCCTCGAGCCCTGAAGCTTTCTTT
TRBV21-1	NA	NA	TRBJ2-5	CASTQRGQRETQYF	TGTGCCAGCACCCAAAGAGGACAGAGGGAGACCCAGTACTTC
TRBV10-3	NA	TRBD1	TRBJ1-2	CAISKGGTGGNYGYTF	TGTGCCATCAGTAAGGGGGGGACAGGGGGCAACTATGGCTACACCTTC
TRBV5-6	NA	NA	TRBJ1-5	CASSLEGENQPQHF	TGTGCCAGCAGCTTGGAGGGGGAGAACCAGCCCCAGCATTTT
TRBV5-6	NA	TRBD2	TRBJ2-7	CASSSWTSGPYPYEQYF	TGTGCCAGCAGCTCGTGGACTAGCGGCCCATACCCCTACGAGCAGTACTTC
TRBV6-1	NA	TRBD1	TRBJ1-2	CASSEGDRNGYTF	TGTGCCAGCAGTGAGGGGGACAGAAATGGCTACACCTTC
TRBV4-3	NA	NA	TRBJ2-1	CASSQGAVSSYNEQFF	TGCGCCAGCAGCCAAGGGGCCGTTAGCTCCTACAATGAGCAGTTCTTC
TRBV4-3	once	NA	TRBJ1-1	CASSQVPGTEAFF	TGCGCCAGCAGCCAAGTTCCAGGGACTGAAGCTTTCTTT
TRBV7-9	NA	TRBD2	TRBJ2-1	CASSLGFSGGSSYNEQFF	TGTGCCAGCAGCTTAGGTTTTAGCGGGGGGTCGTCCTACAATGAGCAGTTCTTC
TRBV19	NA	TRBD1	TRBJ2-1	CASSYRGPNNEQFF	TGTGCCAGTTCCTACAGGGGTCCCAACAATGAGCAGTTCTTC
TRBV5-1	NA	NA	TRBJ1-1	CASSLDSGSEAFF	TGCGCCAGCAGCTTGGATTCAGGATCTGAAGCTTTCTTT
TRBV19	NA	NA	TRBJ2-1	CASIPSGSYNEQFF	TGTGCCAGTATACCCAGCGGGTCCTACAATGAGCAGTTCTTC
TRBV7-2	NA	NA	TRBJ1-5	CASSSRSGDNQPQHF	TGTGCCAGCAGCTCGAGGTCAGGGGATAATCAGCCCCAGCATTTT
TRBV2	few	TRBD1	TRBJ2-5	CASSPSTGAPQETQYF	TGTGCCAGCAGTCCTTCGACAGGGGCCCCCCAAGAGACCCAGTACTTC
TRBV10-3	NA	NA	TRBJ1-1	CAISVGPQTNTEAFF	TGTGCCATCAGTGTGGGCCCTCAGACGAACACTGAAGCTTTCTTT
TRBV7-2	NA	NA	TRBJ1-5	CASSLLGQPQHF	TGTGCCAGCAGCTTGCTGGGCCAGCCCCAGCATTTT
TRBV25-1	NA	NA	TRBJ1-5	CASRVSVGNQPQHF	TGTGCCAGCAGGGTTTCAGTTGGCAATCAGCCCCAGCATTTT
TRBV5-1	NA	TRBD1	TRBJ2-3	CASSGGTGFGTDTQYF	TGCGCCAGCAGCGGCGGGACAGGGTTCGGCACAGATACGCAGTATTTT
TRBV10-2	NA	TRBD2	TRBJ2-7	CASSEVAGSYEQYF	TGCGCCAGCAGTGAGGTAGCGGGGTCCTACGAGCAGTACTTC
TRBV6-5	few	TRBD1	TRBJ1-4	CASSYSARGYEKLFF	TGTGCCAGCAGTTACTCGGCCAGGGGGTATGAAAAACTGTTTTTT
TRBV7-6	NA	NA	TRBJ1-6	CASSTQSSYNSPLHF	TGTGCCAGCAGCACACAGAGCTCCTATAATTCACCCCTCCACTTT